This T cell receptor (beta chain) was profiled in a study of siplizumab effects on memory and regulatory T cells. Each sample yielded around 10^5 assayed TCR templates. Repertoires were generated with immunoSEQ multiplex PCR, while TCRdb's copy carries only in-frame clones and drops some. The table records roughly 100,000 clones, about 92% of them present only once. With regard to this clone: Its antigen is unidentified.

Broader study findings: Naive T cells were seemingly more diverse than memory cells, and major contributions to the alloresponse seemed to be made by them.

The CDR3 runs 15 residues. Germline CDR1 WSHSY, CDR2 SAAADI. The V gene end was trimmed by 8 bases and the J gene end by 0 bases; junction bases not matched to a gene: 3. The sample consisted of CD4+ T cells sorted from blood. V and J are TRBV10-2 and TRBJ2-7; 14 bases map to TRBD2. The receptor comes from a human donor in good health. The CDR3 region has the DNA TGCGCCAGCCGGACTAGCGGGGGGAGCTCCTACGAGCAGTACTTC. This sequence encodes CASRTSGGSSYEQYF.